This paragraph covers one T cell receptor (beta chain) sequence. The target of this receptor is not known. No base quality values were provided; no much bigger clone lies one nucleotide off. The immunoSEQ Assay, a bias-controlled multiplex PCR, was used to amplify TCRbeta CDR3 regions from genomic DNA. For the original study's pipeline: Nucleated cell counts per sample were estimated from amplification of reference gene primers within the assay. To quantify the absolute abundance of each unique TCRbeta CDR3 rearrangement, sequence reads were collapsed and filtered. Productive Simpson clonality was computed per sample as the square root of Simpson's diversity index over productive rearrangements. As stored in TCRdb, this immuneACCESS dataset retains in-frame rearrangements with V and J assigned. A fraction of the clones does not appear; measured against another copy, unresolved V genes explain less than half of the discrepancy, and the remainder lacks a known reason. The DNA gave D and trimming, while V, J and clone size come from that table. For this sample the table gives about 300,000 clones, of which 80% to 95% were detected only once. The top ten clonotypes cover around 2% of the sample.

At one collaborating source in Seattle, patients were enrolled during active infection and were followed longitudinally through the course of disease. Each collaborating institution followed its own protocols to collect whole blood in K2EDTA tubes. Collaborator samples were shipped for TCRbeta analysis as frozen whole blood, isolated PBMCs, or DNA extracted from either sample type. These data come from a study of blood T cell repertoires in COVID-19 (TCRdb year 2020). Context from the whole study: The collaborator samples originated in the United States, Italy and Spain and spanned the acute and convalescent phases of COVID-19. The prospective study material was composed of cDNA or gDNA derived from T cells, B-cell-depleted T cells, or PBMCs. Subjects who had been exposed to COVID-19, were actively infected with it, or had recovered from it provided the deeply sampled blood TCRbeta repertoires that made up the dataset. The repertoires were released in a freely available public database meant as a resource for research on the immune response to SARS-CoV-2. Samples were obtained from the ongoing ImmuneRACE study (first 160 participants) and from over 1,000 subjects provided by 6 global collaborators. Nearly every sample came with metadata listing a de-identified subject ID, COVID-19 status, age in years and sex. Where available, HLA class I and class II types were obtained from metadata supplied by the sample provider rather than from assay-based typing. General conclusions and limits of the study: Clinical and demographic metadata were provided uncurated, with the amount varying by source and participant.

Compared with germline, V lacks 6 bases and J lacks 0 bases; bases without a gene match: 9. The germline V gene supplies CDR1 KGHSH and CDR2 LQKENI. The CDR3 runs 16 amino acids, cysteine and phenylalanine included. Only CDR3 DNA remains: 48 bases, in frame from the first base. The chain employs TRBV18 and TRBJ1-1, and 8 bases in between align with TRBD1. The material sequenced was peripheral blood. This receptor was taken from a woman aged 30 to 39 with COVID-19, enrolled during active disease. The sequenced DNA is TGTGCCAGCTCTCTCGGGACAGGTAGGCTGAACACTGAAGCTTTCTTT. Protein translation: CASSLGTGRLNTEAFF.